The sequence of this T cell receptor beta chain was determined in a study of blood T cell repertoires in COVID-19. In the study overall: Italy, Spain and the United States were the sources of the convalescent and acute COVID-19 samples. T cells, B-cell-depleted T cells, or PBMCs provided the cDNA or gDNA that served as material.

The CDR3 is 13 residues long. V lost 1 base to trimming and J lost 11 bases, with 12 bases between them. Looked up from germline, CDR1 is SGHTA and CDR2 is FQGNSA. Method: immunoSEQ multiplex PCR; TCRdb's copy keeps in-frame clones and lacks some. The sample yields about 170,000 clones, roughly four fifths seen once. The V call is TRBV7-2, the J call TRBJ1-3; no clear D. Source material: peripheral blood. The receptor was isolated from a human donor with acute or convalescent COVID-19. The donor label of this sample is uncertain. The CDR3 is CASSLEVQRSIYF. CDR3 sequence (DNA): TGTGCCAGCAGCTTAGAAGTACAGCGGTCCATATATTTT.